The sequence of this TCR beta chain was determined in a study of blood T cell repertoires in COVID-19. This study enrolled people aged roughly 18 to 89 from about two dozen US geographic areas. Cohort placement rested on clinical history that participants reported themselves. Assay used: immunoSEQ multiplex PCR; TCRdb lists only in-frame clones, some missing. The sample consists of about 410,000 clones, approximately 89% of them appearing once. The TCR was taken from a woman aged 30 to 39 who had recovered from COVID-19. Source material: PBMCs or T cells enriched from blood (not recorded which).

In DNA form, the CDR3 reads TGCAGTGCTAGTCCCCTAGCGGGGGTCACAGATACGCAGTATTTT. As protein: CSASPLAGVTDTQYF. This chain connects TRBV20-1 to TRBJ2-3, with 10 bases fitting TRBD2. Per germline, CDR1 DFQATT and CDR2 SNEGSKA (reference sequence). The CDR3 has 15 amino acids. The V segment lost 3 bases and the J segment 2 bases; nucleotides outside the gene matches: 5.